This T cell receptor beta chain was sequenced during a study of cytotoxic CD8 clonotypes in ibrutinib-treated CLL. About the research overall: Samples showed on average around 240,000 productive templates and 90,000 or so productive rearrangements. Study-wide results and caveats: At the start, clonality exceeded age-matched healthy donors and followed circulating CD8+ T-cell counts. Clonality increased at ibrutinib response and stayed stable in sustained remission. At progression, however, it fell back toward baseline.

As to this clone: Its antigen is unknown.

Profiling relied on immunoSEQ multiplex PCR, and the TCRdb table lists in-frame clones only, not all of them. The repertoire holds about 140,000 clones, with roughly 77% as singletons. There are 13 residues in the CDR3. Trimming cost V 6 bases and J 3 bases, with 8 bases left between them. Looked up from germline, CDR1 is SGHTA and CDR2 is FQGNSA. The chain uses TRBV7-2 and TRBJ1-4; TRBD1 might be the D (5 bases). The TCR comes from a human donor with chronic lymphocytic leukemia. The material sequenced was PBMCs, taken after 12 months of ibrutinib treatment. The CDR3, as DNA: TGTGCCAGCAGAGGGGACCCTAATGAAAAACTGTTTTTT. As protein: CASRGDPNEKLFF.